This T cell receptor (beta chain) was profiled in a study of shared clonotypes between healthy human individuals. Study overall: Every donor yielded three CD4 naive, three CD4 memory, two CD8 naive and one CD8 memory plate.

TCRdb's table, derived via immunoSEQ multiplex PCR, lists solely in-frame clones and lacks some. The table has over a million clones, approximately 76% seen once. This CDR3 has 15 amino acids. Germline V gene sequence: CDR1 LGHNA, CDR2 YSLEER. Trimming removed 1 base from V and 4 bases from J, with 11 bases in between. The sequence was obtained from a man between 18 and 29 years old in good health. The V gene is TRBV4-3, the J gene TRBJ2-1; D is possibly TRBD1 (7 bases). The source material was memory CD4+ T cells sorted from blood. Subset meaning: CD45RA-negative fraction. The CDR3, as DNA: TGCGCCAGCAGCCAAGTGACAGGGACTTACAATGAGCAGTTCTTC. Translating gives CASSQVTGTYNEQFF.